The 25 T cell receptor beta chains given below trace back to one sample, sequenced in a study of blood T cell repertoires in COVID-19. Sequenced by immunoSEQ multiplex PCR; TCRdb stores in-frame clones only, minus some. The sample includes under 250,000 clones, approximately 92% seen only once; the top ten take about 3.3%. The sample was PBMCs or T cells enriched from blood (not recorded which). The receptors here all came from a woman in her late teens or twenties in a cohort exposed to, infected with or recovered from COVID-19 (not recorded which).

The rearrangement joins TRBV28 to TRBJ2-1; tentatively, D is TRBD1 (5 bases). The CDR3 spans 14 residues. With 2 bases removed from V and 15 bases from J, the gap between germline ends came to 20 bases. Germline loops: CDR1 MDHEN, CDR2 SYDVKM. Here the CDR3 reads CASSLGLDAAQGFF. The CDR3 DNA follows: TGTGCCAGCAGTTTAGGGCTGGACGCAGCGCAGGGGTTCTTC.

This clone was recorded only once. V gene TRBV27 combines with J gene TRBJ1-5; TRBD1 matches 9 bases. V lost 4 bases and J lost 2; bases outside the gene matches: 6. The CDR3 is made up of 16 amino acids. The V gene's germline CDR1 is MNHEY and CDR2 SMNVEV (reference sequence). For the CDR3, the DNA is TGTGCCAGCAGTTCACAGGGGGCGCTTGGCAATCAGCCCCAGCATTTT. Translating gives CASSSQGALGNQPQHF.

The chain's CDR3 is CASSIEQSGWARPQHF. The CDR3 DNA is TGTGCCAGTAGTATAGAACAGAGTGGCTGGGCGAGGCCCCAGCATTTT. The J gene is TRBJ1-5, the V gene TRBV19, with no clear D. There are 16 residues in the CDR3. Trimming took off 0 bases at V and 9 bases at J, with 18 bases between the two ends. CDR1 is LNHDA, CDR2 SQIVND, per germline (reference sequence).

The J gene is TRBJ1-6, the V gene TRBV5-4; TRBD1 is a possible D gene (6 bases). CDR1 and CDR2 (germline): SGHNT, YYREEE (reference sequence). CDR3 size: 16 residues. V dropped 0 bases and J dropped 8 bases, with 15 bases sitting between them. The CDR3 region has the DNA TGTGCCAGCAGCTTGGACAGGGAAAAACGGGATTCACCCCTCCACTTT. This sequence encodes CASSLDREKRDSPLHF.

In nucleotides, the CDR3 is TGTGCCAGCAGCTTAGTCGGGACAGGGGGCGGTTCACCCCTCCACTTT. As protein: CASSLVGTGGGSPLHF. V and J are TRBV7-2 and TRBJ1-6, with TRBD1 matching 12 bases. Germline V gene sequence: CDR1 SGHTA, CDR2 FQGNSA. The CDR3 spans 16 residues. With 1 base clipped from V and 9 bases from J, the junction kept 4 bases outside the gene matches.

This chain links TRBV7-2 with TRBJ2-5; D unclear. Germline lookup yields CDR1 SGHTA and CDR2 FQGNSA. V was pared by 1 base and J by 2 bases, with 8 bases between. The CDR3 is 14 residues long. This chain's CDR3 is CASSLGGSQETQYF. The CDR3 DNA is TGTGCCAGCAGCTTAGGCGGATCTCAAGAGACCCAGTACTTC.

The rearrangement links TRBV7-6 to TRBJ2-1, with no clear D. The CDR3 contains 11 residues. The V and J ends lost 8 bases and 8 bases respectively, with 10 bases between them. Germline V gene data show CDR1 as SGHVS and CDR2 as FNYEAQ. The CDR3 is CASGDDYEQFF. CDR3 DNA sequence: TGTGCCAGCGGAGACGACTATGAGCAGTTCTTC. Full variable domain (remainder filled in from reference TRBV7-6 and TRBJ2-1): GAGVSQSPRYKVTKRGQDVALRCDPISGHVSLYWYRQALGQGPEFLTYFNYEAQQDKSGLPNDRFSAERPEGSISTLTIQRTEQRDSAMYRCASGDDYEQFFGPGTRLTVL.

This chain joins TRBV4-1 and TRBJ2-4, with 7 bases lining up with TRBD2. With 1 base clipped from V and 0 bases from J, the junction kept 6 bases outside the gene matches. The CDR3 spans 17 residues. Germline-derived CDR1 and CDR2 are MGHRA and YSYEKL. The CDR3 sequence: CASSQVGAGLAKNIQYF. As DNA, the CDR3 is TGCGCCAGCAGCCAAGTTGGAGCGGGGCTAGCCAAAAACATTCAGTACTTC.

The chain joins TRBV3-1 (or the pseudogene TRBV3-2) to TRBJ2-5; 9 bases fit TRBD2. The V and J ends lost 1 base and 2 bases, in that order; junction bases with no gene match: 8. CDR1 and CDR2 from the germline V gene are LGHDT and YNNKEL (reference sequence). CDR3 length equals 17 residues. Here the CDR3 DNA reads TGTGCCAGCAGCCAAGGGGTGGCGGGGGGGAGTCAAGAGACCCAGTACTTC. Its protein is CASSQGVAGGSQETQYF.

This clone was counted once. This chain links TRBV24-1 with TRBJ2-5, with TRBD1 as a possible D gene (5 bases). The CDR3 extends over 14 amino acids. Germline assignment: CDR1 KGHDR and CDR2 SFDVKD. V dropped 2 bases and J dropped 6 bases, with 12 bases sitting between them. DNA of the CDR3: TGTGCCACCAGTGATTCGGCCGACAGTCAGACCCAGTACTTC. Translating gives CATSDSADSQTQYF.

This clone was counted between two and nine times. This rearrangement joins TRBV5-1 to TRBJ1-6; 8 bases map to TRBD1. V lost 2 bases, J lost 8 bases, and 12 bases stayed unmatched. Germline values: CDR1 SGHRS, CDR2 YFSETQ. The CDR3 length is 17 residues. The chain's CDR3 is CASSFRPGQGGYSPLHF. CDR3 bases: TGCGCCAGCAGCTTTCGACCCGGACAGGGTGGATATTCACCCCTCCACTTT.

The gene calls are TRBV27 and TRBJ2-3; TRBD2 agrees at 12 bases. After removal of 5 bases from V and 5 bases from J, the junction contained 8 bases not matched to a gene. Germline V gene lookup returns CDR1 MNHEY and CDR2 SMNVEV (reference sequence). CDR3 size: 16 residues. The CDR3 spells CASSQNPSGGVDTQYF. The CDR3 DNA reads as TGTGCCAGCAGTCAAAACCCTAGCGGGGGGGTAGATACGCAGTATTTT.

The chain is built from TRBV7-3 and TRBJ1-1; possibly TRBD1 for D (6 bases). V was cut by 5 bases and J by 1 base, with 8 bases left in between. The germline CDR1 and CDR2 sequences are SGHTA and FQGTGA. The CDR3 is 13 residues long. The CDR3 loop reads CASSIQGNTEAFF. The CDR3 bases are TGTGCCAGCAGCATACAGGGGAACACTGAAGCTTTCTTT.

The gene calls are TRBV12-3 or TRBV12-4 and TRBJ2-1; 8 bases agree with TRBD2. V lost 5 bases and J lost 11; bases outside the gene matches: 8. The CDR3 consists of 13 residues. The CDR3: CASSGGLVLQQFF. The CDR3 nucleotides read TGTGCCAGCAGTGGGGGACTAGTGCTCCAGCAGTTCTTC.

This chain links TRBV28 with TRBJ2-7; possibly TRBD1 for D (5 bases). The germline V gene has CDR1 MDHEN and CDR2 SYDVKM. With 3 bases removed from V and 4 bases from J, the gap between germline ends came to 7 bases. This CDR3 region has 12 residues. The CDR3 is CASSLDIYEQYF. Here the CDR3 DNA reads TGTGCCAGCAGTTTGGACATTTACGAGCAGTACTTC.

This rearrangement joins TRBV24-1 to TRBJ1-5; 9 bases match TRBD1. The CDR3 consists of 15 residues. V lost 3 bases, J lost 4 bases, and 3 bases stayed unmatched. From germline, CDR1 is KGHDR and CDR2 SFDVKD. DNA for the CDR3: TGTGCCACCAGTGATCCCGGGACAGGGAATCAGCCCCAGCATTTT. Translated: CATSDPGTGNQPQHF.

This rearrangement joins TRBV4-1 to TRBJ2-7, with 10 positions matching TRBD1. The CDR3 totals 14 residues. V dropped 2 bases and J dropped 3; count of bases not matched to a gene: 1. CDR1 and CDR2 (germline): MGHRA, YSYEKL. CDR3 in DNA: TGCGCCAGCAGCCAACGGGACAGGGGCTACGAGCAGTACTTC. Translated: CASSQRDRGYEQYF.

This CDR3 reads CASSLVKGLSYEQYF. The CDR3 DNA follows: TGTGCCAGCAGCTTAGTTAAAGGACTCTCCTACGAGCAGTACTTC. The rearrangement links TRBV7-8 to TRBJ2-7, with D possibly matching TRBD2 (5 bases). In germline, CDR1 is SGHVS, CDR2 FQNEAQ. The CDR3 has 15 residues. V was trimmed by 1 base and J by 0 bases, leaving 10 bases between them. Full variable domain (outside the CDR3, taken from reference TRBV7-8 and TRBJ2-7): GAGVSQSPRYKVAKRGQDVALRCDPISGHVSLFWYQQALGQGPEFLTYFQNEAQLDKSGLPSDRFFAERPEGSVSTLKIQRTQQEDSAVYLCASSLVKGLSYEQYFGPGTRLTVT.

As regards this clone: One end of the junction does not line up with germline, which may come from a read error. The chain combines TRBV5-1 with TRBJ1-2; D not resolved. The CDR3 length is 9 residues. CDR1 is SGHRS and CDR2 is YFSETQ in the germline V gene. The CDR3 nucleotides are TGCGCCAGCGGCGGTACGAGCGCCTTC. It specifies CASGGTSAF.

The CDR3 DNA reads TGTGCCAGCAGCTTATCTCTCGGGGATCGCACTGAAGCTTTCTTT. Amino acids: CASSLSLGDRTEAFF. V is TRBV7-2 and J is TRBJ1-1; D gene ambiguous. Germline V lookup: CDR1 SGHTA, CDR2 FQGNSA. V gave up 2 bases and J gave up 4 bases, with 14 bases separating them. The CDR3 contains 15 residues. The variable domain in full, with the rest retrieved from reference TRBV7-2 and TRBJ1-1, is GAGVSQSPSNKVTEKGKDVELRCDPISGHTALYWYRQSLGQGLEFLIYFQGNSAPDKSGLPSDRFSAERTGGSVSTLTIQRTQQEDSAVYLCASSLSLGDRTEAFFGQGTRLTVV.

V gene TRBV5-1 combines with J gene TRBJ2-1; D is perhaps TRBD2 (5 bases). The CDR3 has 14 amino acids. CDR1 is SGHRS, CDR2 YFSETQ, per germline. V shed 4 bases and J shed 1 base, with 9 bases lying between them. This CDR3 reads CASSPWTSYNEQFF. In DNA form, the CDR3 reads TGCGCCAGCAGCCCCTGGACTTCCTACAATGAGCAGTTCTTC.

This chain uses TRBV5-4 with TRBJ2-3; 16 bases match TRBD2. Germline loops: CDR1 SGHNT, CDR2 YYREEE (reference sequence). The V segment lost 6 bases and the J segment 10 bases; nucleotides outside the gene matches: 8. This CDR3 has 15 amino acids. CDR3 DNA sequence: TGTGCCAGCAAGGGACTAGCGGGAGGGAATTGGGCGCAGTATTTT. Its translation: CASKGLAGGNWAQYF. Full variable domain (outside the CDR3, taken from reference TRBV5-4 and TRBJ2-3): ETGVTQSPTHLIKTRGQQVTLRCSSQSGHNTVSWYQQALGQGPQFIFQYYREEENGRGNFPPRFSGLQFPNYSSELNVNALELDDSALYLCASKGLAGGNWAQYFGPGTRLTVL.

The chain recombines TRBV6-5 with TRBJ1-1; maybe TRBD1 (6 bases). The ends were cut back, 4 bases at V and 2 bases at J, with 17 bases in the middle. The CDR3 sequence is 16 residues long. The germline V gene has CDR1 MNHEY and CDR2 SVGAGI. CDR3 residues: CASSWSYRVENTEAFF. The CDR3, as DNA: TGTGCCAGCAGTTGGTCTTACAGGGTGGAAAACACTGAAGCTTTCTTT.

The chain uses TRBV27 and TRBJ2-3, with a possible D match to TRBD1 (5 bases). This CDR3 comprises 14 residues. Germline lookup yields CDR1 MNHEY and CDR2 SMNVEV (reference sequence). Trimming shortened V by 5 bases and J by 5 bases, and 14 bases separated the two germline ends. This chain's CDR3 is CASSDRGPKDTQYF. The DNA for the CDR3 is TGTGCCAGCAGTGACAGAGGTCCCAAAGATACGCAGTATTTT.

The CDR3 region has the DNA TGCGCCAGCAGCCACCCGCTTGCGGGGGCCTACAATGAGCAGTTCTTC. This translates into CASSHPLAGAYNEQFF. The rearrangement links TRBV4-1 to TRBJ2-1, with 7 bases fitting TRBD2. CDR3 length: 16 amino acids. The junction had 7 bases not matched to a gene; V was cut back by 3 bases and J by 2 bases. Looked up from germline, CDR1 is MGHRA and CDR2 is YSYEKL.